These 10 T cell receptor beta chains were all obtained from the same sample, sequenced in a study of T-cell reconstitution after alpha-beta-depleted transplantation in children. The study's findings and limits: Newly made T cells mostly supplied T-cell counts and diversity one year after transplant.

Antigen specificity for these receptors is unknown. Unique molecular identifiers were used to barcode this TCRbeta library. A single record per CDR3 protein comes from TCRdb applying MiXCR to the PCR reads. Of approximately 300,000 distinct CDR3 sequences in the sample, around 7.1% were seen once. This sample comprised peripheral blood, obtained 360 days after TCRalphabeta/CD19-depleted stem cell transplant. These receptors were collected from a female patient between 2 and 15 years old who had a stem cell transplant for Fanconi anemia, so the T cells may come from the graft donor.

This clonotype was counted only a few times. This sequence joins TRBV6-2 or TRBV6-3 and TRBJ2-2, with 9 bases that match TRBD1. The CDR3 is 19 residues long. Germline V gene data show CDR1 as MNHEY and CDR2 as SVGEGT. V was pared by 6 bases and J by 5 bases, with 19 bases of the junction left unmatched. CDR3 bases: TGTGCCAGCAGGATTTCTCCACCCGGGACAGGGAGGATGACCGGGGAGCTGTTTTTT. Translating gives CASRISPPGTGRMTGELFF.

V and J are TRBV5-5 and TRBJ1-2, with a tentative D call TRBD1 (6 bases). The V end was cut by 2 bases, the J end by 6 bases, with 11 bases between. CDR1 is SGHKS, CDR2 YYEKEE, per germline (reference sequence). CDR3 length: 13 amino acids. In DNA, the CDR3 is TGTGCCAGCAGCTTCCACAGGGTTGATGGCTACACCTTC. This encodes CASSFHRVDGYTF.

This clonotype has at least ten counts. The rearrangement joins TRBV12-3 or TRBV12-4 to TRBJ2-7; TRBD1 is a possible D gene (6 bases). Between the trimmed V and J ends, which lost 2 bases and 4 bases, there was a span of 9 bases. The CDR3 sequence is 13 residues long. CDR3 loop: CASSLRGNYEQYV. Written as DNA, the CDR3 is TGTGCCAGCAGTTTAAGGGGGAATTACGAGCAGTACGTC.

The J gene is TRBJ2-5, the V gene TRBV20-1; tentatively, D is TRBD2 (6 bases). V dropped 8 bases and J dropped 5 bases, with 18 bases sitting between them. Germline V gene sequence: CDR1 DFQATT, CDR2 SNEGSKA (reference sequence). CDR3 length equals 13 residues. In DNA, the CDR3 is TGCAGTCGGACCCTCCGGGGGTGGGAGACCCAGTACTTC. Translating gives CSRTLRGWETQYF.

This clonotype was counted many times. The CDR3 is CATSDPGTSGGTNTGELFF. The CDR3 bases are TGTGCCACCAGTGATCCCGGGACTAGCGGGGGGACTAACACCGGGGAGCTGTTTTTT. This chain joins TRBV24-1 and TRBJ2-2; TRBD2 agrees at 15 bases. CDR1 is KGHDR, CDR2 SFDVKD, per germline. The CDR3 has 19 amino acids. The V gene end was trimmed by 3 bases and the J gene end by 2 bases; junction bases not matched to a gene: 6.

This clonotype was detected ten times or more. The chain uses TRBV15 and TRBJ1-2; possibly TRBD1 for D (5 bases). Germline V lookup: CDR1 LNHNV, CDR2 YYDKDF (reference sequence). The CDR3 has 14 residues. V shed 2 bases and J shed 6 bases, with 13 bases lying between them. The CDR3 DNA reads as TGTGCCACCAGCAGATCCTACATGGGGGATGGCTACACCTTC. Protein sequence: CATSRSYMGDGYTF.

This clonotype was picked up many times. V is TRBV6-6 and J is TRBJ2-5; 12 nucleotides match TRBD2. CDR1 MNHNY and CDR2 SVGAGI come from the germline V gene (reference sequence). V lost 6 bases, J lost 0 bases, and 14 bases stayed unmatched. This CDR3 has 19 residues. CDR3 bases: TGTGCCAGCAGCCCATATCGAGGACTAGCGGGGTCCTACCAAGAGACCCAGTACTTC. Translating gives CASSPYRGLAGSYQETQYF.

This clonotype was counted a few times. The CDR3 region has the DNA TGTGCCAGCAGTGGCCGACAGGGTACTAGGGAGACCCAGTACTTC. Translation gives CASSGRQGTRETQYF. The chain recombines TRBV25-1 with TRBJ2-5; 7 bases align to TRBD1. Germline-derived CDR1 and CDR2 are MGHDK and SYGVNS. Losses at the gene ends were 4 bases for V and 5 bases for J; bases not matched to a gene: 10. The CDR3 contains 15 residues. Full variable domain (rest looked up from reference TRBV25-1 and TRBJ2-5): EADIYQTPRYLVIGTGKKITLECSQTMGHDKMYWYQQDPGMELHLIHYSYGVNSTEKGDLSSESTVSRIRTEHFPLTLESARPSHTSQYLCASSGRQGTRETQYFGPGTRLLVL.

This clonotype was observed a handful of times. The chain couples TRBV3-1 to TRBJ1-5; the D is unclear. Germline assignment: CDR1 LGHDT and CDR2 YNNKEL (reference sequence). The CDR3 is 15 amino acids. V was shortened by 1 base and J by 0 bases, with 7 bases between the two germline ends. The CDR3 DNA reads TGTGCCAGCAGCCAAGCCGGGTTTAGCAATCAGCCCCAGCATTTT. Its protein is CASSQAGFSNQPQHF.

The table lists this clonotype with many counts. This chain uses TRBV12-3 or TRBV12-4 with TRBJ1-6; no clear D gene. CDR3 length: 15 amino acids. V was clipped by 6 bases and J by 9 bases, with 18 bases between them. The chain's CDR3 is CASSPRFGNGSPLHF. Here the CDR3 DNA reads TGTGCCAGCAGCCCCAGGTTCGGGAACGGTTCACCCCTCCACTTT.